This T cell receptor beta chain was captured in a study of T-cell memory formation after mild COVID-19. Only a few counts were recorded for this clonotype. V was shortened by 4 bases and J by 0 bases, with 3 bases between the two germline ends. The CDR3 has 12 amino acids. Germline V gene sequence: CDR1 SQVTM, CDR2 ANQGSEA. Sample barcodes and UMIs were carried by the TCR alpha and TCR beta cDNA libraries that 5'RACE generated with constant-segment primers. A single record per CDR3 protein comes from TCRdb applying MiXCR to the 5' RACE reads. This table holds 350,000 or so distinct CDR3 sequences, approximately 13% found once.

This rearrangement joins TRBV29-1 to TRBJ2-2; D is uncertain. Input material: PBMCs or a T cell subset sorted from them (not recorded which). This TCR was recovered from a man between 18 and 35 years old who had mild COVID-19 (a few samples of this study predate the infection). Cell type and time point are not known. The CDR3 protein is CSVAPNTGELFF. In DNA form, the CDR3 reads TGCAGCGTTGCTCCGAACACCGGGGAGCTGTTTTTT.